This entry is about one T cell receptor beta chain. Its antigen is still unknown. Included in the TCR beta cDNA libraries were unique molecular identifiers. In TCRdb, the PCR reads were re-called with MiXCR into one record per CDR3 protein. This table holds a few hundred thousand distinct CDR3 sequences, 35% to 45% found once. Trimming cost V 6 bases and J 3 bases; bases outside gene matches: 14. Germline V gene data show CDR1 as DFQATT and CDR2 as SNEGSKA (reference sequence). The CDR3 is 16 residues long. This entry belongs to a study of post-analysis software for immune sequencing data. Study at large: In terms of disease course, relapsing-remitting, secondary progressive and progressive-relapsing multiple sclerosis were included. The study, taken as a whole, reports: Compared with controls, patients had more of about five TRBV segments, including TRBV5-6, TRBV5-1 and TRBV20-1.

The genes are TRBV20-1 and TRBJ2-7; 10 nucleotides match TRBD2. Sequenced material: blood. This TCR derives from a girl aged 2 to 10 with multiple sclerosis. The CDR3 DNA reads TGCAGTGCCCCGATTTGGACTAGCGGTGTGGGCTACGAGCAGTACTTC. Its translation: CSAPIWTSGVGYEQYF.